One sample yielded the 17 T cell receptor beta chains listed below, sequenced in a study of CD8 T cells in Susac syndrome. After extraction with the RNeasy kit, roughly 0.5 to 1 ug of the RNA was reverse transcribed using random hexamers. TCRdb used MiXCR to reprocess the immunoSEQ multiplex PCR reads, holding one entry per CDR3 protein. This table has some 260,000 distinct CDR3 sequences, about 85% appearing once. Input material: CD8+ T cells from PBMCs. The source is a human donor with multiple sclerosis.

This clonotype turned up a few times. Written as DNA, the CDR3 is TGTGCCAGCAGCTTCACGAAGCGGGCTTTACACGAGCAGTACTTC. Translation: CASSFTKRALHEQYF. V usage is TRBV7-2 and J usage is TRBJ2-7; D possibly corresponds to TRBD2 (6 bases). Germline values: CDR1 SGHTA, CDR2 FQGNSA. The CDR3 consists of 15 residues. V lost 3 bases to trimming and J lost 5 bases, with 17 bases between them. The full variable domain, rest sourced from reference TRBV7-2 and TRBJ2-7, is GAGVSQSPSNKVTEKGKDVELRCDPISGHTALYWYRQSLGQGLEFLIYFQGNSAPDKSGLPSDRFSAERTGGSVSTLTIQRTQQEDSAVYLCASSFTKRALHEQYFGPGTRLTVT.

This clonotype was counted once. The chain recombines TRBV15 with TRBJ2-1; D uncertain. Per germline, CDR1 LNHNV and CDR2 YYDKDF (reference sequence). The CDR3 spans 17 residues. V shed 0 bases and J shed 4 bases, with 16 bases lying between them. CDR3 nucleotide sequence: TGTGCCACCAGCAGAGATCGGCAAACGCAAAGGTACAATGAGCAGTTCTTC. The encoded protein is CATSRDRQTQRYNEQFF.

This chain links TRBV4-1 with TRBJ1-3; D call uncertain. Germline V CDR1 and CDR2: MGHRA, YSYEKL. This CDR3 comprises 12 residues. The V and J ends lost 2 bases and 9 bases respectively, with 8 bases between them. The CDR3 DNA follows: TGCGCCAGCAGCCAAAACTTCGGCACCATATATTTT. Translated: CASSQNFGTIYF.

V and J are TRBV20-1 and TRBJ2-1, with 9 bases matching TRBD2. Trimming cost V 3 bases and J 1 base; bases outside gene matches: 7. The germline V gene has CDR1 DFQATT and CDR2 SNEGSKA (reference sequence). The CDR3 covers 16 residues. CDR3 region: CSASIPGLASYNEQFF. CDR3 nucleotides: TGCAGTGCTAGCATACCGGGACTAGCATCCTACAATGAGCAGTTCTTC.

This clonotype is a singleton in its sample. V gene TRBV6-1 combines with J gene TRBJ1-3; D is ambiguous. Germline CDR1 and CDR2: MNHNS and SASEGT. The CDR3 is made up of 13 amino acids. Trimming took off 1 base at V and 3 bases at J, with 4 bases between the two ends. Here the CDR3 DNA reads TGTGCCAGCAGTGAAGGCATTGGAAACACCATATATTTT. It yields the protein CASSEGIGNTIYF.

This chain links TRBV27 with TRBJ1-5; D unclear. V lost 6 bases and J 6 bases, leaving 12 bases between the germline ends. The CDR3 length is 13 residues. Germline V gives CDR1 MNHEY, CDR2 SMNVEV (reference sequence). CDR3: CASRTRWGQPQHF. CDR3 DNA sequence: TGTGCCAGCAGGACTAGGTGGGGTCAGCCCCAGCATTTT.

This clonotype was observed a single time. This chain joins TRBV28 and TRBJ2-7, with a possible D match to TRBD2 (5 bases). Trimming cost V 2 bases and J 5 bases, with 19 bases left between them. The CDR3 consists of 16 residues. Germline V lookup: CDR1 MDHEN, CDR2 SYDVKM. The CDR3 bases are TGTGCCAGCAGTTTACGCCGCGGCGGCTCCGGGGACGAGCAGTACTTC. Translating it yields CASSLRRGGSGDEQYF.

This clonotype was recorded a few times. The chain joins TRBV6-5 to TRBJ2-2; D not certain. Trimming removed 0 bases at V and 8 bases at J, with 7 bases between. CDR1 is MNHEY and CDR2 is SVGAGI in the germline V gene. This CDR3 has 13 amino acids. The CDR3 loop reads CASSYSNVGELFF. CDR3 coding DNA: TGTGCCAGCAGTTACTCGAATGTTGGGGAGCTGTTTTTT.

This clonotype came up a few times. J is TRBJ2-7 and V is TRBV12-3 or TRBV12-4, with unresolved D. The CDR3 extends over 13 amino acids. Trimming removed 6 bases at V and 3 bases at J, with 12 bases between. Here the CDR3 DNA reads TGTGCCAGCAGCGACGACCGGTTCTACGAGCAGTACTTC. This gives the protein CASSDDRFYEQYF.

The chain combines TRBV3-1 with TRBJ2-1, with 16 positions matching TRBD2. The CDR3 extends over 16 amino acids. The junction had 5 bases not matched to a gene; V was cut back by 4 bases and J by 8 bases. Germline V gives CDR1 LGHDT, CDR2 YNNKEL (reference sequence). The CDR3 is CASSLGGLAGGDEQFF. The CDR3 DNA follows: TGTGCCAGCAGCCTAGGGGGACTAGCGGGAGGGGATGAGCAGTTCTTC.

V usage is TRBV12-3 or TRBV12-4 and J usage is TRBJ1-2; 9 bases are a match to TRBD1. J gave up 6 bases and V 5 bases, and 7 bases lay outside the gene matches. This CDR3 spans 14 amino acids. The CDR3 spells CASSGTGTGHGYTF. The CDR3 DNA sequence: TGTGCCAGCAGTGGAACCGGGACAGGGCATGGCTACACCTTC.

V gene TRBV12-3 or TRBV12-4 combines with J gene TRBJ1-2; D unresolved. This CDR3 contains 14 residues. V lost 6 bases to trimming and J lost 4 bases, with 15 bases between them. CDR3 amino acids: CASRPRGSGYGYTF. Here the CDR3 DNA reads TGTGCCAGCAGGCCCCGGGGATCCGGCTATGGCTACACCTTC.

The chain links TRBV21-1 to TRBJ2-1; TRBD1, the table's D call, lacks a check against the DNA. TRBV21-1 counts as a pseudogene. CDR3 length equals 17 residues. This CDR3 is CASSKEKRGPPYNEQFF. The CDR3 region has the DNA TGTGCCAGCAGCAAAGAAAAGAGGGGGCCCCCCTACAATGAGCAGTTCTTC.

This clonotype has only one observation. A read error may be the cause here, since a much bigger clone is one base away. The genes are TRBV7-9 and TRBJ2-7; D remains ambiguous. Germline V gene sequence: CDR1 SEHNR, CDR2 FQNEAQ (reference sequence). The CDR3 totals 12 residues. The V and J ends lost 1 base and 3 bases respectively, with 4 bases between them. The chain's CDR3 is CASSLVDYEQYF. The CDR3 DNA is TGTGCCAGCAGCTTAGTTGACTACGAGCAGTACTTC.

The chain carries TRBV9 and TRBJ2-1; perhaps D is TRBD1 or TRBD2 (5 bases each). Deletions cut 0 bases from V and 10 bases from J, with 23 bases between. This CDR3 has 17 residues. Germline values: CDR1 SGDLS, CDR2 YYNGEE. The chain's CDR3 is CASSVGSLGDRRGEQFF. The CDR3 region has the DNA TGTGCCAGCAGCGTAGGAAGTTTGGGGGACCGGAGAGGGGAGCAGTTCTTC.

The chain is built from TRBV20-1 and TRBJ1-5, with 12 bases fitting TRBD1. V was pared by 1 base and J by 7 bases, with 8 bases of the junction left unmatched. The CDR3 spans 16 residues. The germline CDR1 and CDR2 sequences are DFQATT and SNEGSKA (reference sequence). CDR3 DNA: TGCAGTGCTAGAGGCGGGGACAGGGGGCGCAGGCAGCCCCAGCATTTT. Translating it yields CSARGGDRGRRQPQHF.

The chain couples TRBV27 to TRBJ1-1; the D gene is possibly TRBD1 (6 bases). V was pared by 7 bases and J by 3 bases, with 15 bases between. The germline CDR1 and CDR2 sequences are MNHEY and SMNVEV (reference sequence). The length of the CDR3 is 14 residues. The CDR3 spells CASNRGRRDTEAFF. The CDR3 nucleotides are TGTGCCAGCAACCGGGGGCGTCGGGACACTGAAGCTTTCTTT.